These 8 T cell receptor beta chains share one sample of origin, sequenced in a study of blood T cell repertoires in COVID-19. Only in-frame clones appear in the TCRdb table, and some are missing; sequencing was by immunoSEQ multiplex PCR. The sample has roughly 21,000 clones; around 89% are singletons. Sample: peripheral blood. The receptors stem from a man in his 70s with active COVID-19.

The rearrangement joins TRBV2 to TRBJ1-1, with a possible D match to TRBD1 (5 bases). Trimming took 2 bases from V and 4 from J, leaving 14 bases between them. Germline CDR1 is SNHLY and CDR2 is FYNNEI. The CDR3 contains 15 residues. As DNA, the CDR3 is TGTGCCAGCAGTGAATTGGGGCAGGGTTTCACTGAAGCTTTCTTT. Translation: CASSELGQGFTEAFF.

The chain uses TRBV19 and TRBJ1-2, with 11 bases identical to TRBD1. This CDR3 has 14 residues. Trimming at V came to 7 bases and at J to 9 bases, leaving 10 bases not matched to a gene. Germline V CDR1 and CDR2: LNHDA, SQIVND (reference sequence). DNA for the CDR3: TGTGCCAGTACCCCTTATCAGGACAGGGGGCGCTACACCTTC. As protein: CASTPYQDRGRYTF. The full variable domain, with the rest looked up from reference TRBV19 and TRBJ1-2, is DGGITQSPKYLFRKEGQNVTLSCEQNLNHDAMYWYRQDPGQGLRLIYYSQIVNDFQKGDIAEGYSVSREKKESFPLTVTSAQKNPTAFYLCASTPYQDRGRYTFGSGTRLTVV.

The V gene is TRBV6-2 or TRBV6-3, the J gene TRBJ1-1; the match to TRBD1 covers 7 bases. Germline CDR1 reads MNHEY; CDR2 reads SVGEGT. This CDR3 comprises 15 residues. The junction had 8 bases not matched to a gene; V was cut back by 5 bases and J by 2 bases. The CDR3 DNA reads as TGTGCCAGCAGTGAGACAGGGTGGTATAACACTGAAGCTTTCTTT. This codes for CASSETGWYNTEAFF.

The chain links TRBV3-1 (or the pseudogene TRBV3-2) to TRBJ1-6, with TRBD1 as a possible D gene (5 bases). The CDR3 is 14 amino acids. The V end was cut by 4 bases, the J end by 5 bases, with 9 bases between. The V gene's germline CDR1 is LGHDT and CDR2 YNNKEL (reference sequence). CDR3 loop: CASSLGRDNSPLHF. CDR3 nucleotides: TGTGCCAGCAGCCTTGGCAGGGATAATTCACCCCTCCACTTT.

This sequence joins TRBV19 and TRBJ2-2, with 10 bases fitting TRBD2. V lost 2 bases to trimming and J lost 4 bases; unmatched junction nucleotides: 4. CDR1 LNHDA and CDR2 SQIVND come from the germline V gene (reference sequence). The CDR3 has 16 residues. In DNA form, the CDR3 reads TGTGCCAGTAGTATATTGGCTAGCGGGGGCACCGGGGAGCTGTTTTTT. It translates to CASSILASGGTGELFF.

The chain has TRBV6-5 and TRBJ1-4, with TRBD1 matching 10 bases. V dropped 2 bases and J dropped 8; count of bases not matched to a gene: 5. The length of the CDR3 is 15 residues. Germline loops: CDR1 MNHEY, CDR2 SVGAGI. CDR3: CASSYATGGDEKLFF. CDR3 nucleotide sequence: TGTGCCAGCAGTTACGCGACAGGGGGCGACGAAAAACTGTTTTTT.

This chain uses TRBV10-3 with TRBJ1-3; D remains unclear. The CDR3 is made up of 16 amino acids. The germline gives CDR1 ENHRY, CDR2 SYGVKD. V was cut by 5 bases and J by 1 base, with 15 bases left in between. CDR3 amino acids: CAISPRDFRSGNTIYF. As DNA, the CDR3 is TGTGCCATCAGTCCGAGAGATTTTCGATCTGGAAACACCATATATTTT.

The chain employs TRBV6-5 and TRBJ2-2; TRBD2 agrees at 8 bases. Germline V gene lookup returns CDR1 MNHEY and CDR2 SVGAGI. V lost 6 bases, J lost 1 base, and 4 bases stayed unmatched. The CDR3 sequence is 15 residues long. DNA for the CDR3: TGTGCCAGCAGAGATAGCGGGGTGAACACCGGGGAGCTGTTTTTT. Translated, it gives CASRDSGVNTGELFF.